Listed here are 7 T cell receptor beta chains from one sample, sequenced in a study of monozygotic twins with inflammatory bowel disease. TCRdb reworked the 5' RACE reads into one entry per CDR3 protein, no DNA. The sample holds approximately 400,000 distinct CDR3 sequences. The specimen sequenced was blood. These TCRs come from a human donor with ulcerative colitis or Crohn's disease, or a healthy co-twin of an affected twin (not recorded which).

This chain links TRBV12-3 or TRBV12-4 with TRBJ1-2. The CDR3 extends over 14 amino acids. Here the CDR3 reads CASSLDRPSYGYTF.

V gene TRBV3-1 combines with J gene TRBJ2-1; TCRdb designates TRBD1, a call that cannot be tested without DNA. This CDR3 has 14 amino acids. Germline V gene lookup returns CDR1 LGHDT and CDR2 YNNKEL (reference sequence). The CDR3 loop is CASSHRGVYNEQFF.

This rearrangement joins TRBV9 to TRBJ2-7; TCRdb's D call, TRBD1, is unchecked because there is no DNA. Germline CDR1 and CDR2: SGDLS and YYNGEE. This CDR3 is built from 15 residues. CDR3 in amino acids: CASSAGTGLPYEQYF. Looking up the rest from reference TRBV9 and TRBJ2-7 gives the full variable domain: DSGVTQTPKHLITATGQRVTLRCSPRSGDLSVYWYQQSLDQGLQFLIQYYNGEERAKGNILERFSAQQFPDLHSELNLSSLELGDSALYFCASSAGTGLPYEQYFGPGTRLTVT.

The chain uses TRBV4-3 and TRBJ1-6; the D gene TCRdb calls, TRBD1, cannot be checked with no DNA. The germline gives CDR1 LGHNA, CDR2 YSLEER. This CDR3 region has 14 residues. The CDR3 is CASSQLPLGSPLHF.

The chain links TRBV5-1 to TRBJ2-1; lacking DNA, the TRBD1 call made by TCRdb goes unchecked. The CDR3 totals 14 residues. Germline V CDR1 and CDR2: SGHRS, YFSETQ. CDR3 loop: CASSTGDYYNEQFF.

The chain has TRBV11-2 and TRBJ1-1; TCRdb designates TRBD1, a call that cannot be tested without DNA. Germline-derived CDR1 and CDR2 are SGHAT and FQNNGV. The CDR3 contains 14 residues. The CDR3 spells CASSLDQGLTEAFF.

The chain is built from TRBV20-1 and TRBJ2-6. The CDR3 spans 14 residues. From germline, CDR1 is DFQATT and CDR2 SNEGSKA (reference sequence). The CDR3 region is CSANLFSGANVLTF.